Each of the 28 T cell receptor beta chains below was sequenced from the same sample in a study of cytomegalovirus exposure and HLA in healthy donors. PCR involved 60 Vbeta and 13 Jbeta primers. TCRdb's copy holds only in-frame clones and misses some; the assay was immunoSEQ multiplex PCR. The table records 200,000 to 250,000 clones, approximately 80% of them present only once. Sequencing used PBMCs. The origin of the receptors is a man in his forties or fifties in good health and CMV-seronegative.

This chain joins TRBV4-3 and TRBJ2-7, with 7 bases matching TRBD1. The length of the CDR3 is 16 residues. V dropped 6 bases and J dropped 1; count of bases not matched to a gene: 12. Germline V lookup: CDR1 LGHNA, CDR2 YSLEER. CDR3 DNA sequence: TGCGCCAGCAGGGTGGCGGTGACAGGGAATTCCTACGAGCAGTACTTC. It is translated as CASRVAVTGNSYEQYF.

This chain uses TRBV5-6 with TRBJ2-7; the D gene is possibly TRBD1 (5 bases). Germline loops: CDR1 SGHDT, CDR2 YYEEEE. The CDR3 runs to 13 residues. Trimming took off 2 bases at V and 2 bases at J, with 8 bases between the two ends. In DNA form, the CDR3 reads TGTGCCAGCAGCTTAATCAGGGCCTACGAGCAGTACTTC. This codes for CASSLIRAYEQYF.

The chain combines TRBV29-1 with TRBJ2-3; TRBD1 agrees at 9 bases. The CDR3 loop spans 13 amino acids. Germline CDR1 SQVTM, CDR2 ANQGSEA. Trimming took 3 bases from V and 5 from J; bases not matched to a gene: 3. CDR3: CSVDRTGVDTQYF. CDR3 DNA sequence: TGCAGCGTTGATAGGACAGGGGTAGATACGCAGTATTTT.

The chain carries TRBV19 and TRBJ2-7; D is perhaps TRBD1 (6 bases). The germline V gene has CDR1 LNHDA and CDR2 SQIVND (reference sequence). Trimming removed 3 bases at V and 5 bases at J, with 17 bases between. The length of the CDR3 is 15 residues. In nucleotides, the CDR3 is TGTGCCAGTAGTATCATCAGGGGAACTCGCCACGAGCAGTACTTC. This translates into CASSIIRGTRHEQYF.

The V gene is TRBV6-5, the J gene TRBJ2-1; TRBD2 matches 11 bases. CDR1 is MNHEY and CDR2 is SVGAGI in the germline V gene. The ends lost 5 bases at V and 4 bases at J; junction bases unmatched: 4. There are 15 residues in the CDR3. The CDR3 region has the DNA TGTGCCAGCAGTGGGACTAGCGGATCGTACAATGAGCAGTTCTTC. Its protein is CASSGTSGSYNEQFF.

The genes are TRBV27 and TRBJ2-1, with 12 bases matching TRBD2. Per the germline V gene, CDR1 is MNHEY and CDR2 is SMNVEV (reference sequence). The CDR3 loop spans 18 amino acids. The V gene end was trimmed by 1 base and the J gene end by 4 bases; junction bases not matched to a gene: 8. CDR3 residues: CASSLLGSSGRAYNEQFF. The CDR3 nucleotides are TGTGCCAGCAGTTTATTGGGATCTAGCGGGAGGGCATACAATGAGCAGTTCTTC.

This sequence joins TRBV25-1 and TRBJ1-6; D call uncertain. CDR3 length equals 14 residues. Trimming stripped 0 bases from V and 9 bases from J, with 9 bases between. Germline values: CDR1 MGHDK, CDR2 SYGVNS. In DNA form, the CDR3 reads TGTGCCAGCAGTGAATATAGAACAGCTTCACCCCTCCACTTT. This gives the protein CASSEYRTASPLHF. Supplemented by reference TRBV25-1 and TRBJ1-6, the full variable domain reads EADIYQTPRYLVIGTGKKITLECSQTMGHDKMYWYQQDPGMELHLIHYSYGVNSTEKGDLSSESTVSRIRTEHFPLTLESARPSHTSQYLCASSEYRTASPLHFGNGTRLTVT.

The V gene is TRBV9, the J gene TRBJ1-1; tentative D call: TRBD1 (6 bases). Germline CDR1 is SGDLS and CDR2 is YYNGEE. The V end was cut by 0 bases, the J end by 0 bases, with 9 bases between. The CDR3 has 15 residues. This chain's CDR3 is CASSVGGGLNTEAFF. The CDR3 coding sequence is TGTGCCAGCAGCGTAGGCGGGGGCTTGAACACTGAAGCTTTCTTT.

Comment on this clone: Its ends do not fully match the called genes, so a read error is possible. The CDR3 sequence is CAWSTSRRAGEPFF. The CDR3 nucleotides are TGTGCCTGGAGTACGTCCAGGCGGGCCGGGGAGCCGTTTTTT. The V gene is TRBV30, the J gene TRBJ2-2; D is possibly TRBD2 (5 bases). Germline CDR1 GTSNPN, CDR2 SVGIG (reference sequence). The CDR3 runs 14 residues.

The genes are TRBV15 and TRBJ2-1; 9 nucleotides match TRBD1. CDR1 is LNHNV, CDR2 YYDKDF, per germline (reference sequence). V was pared by 1 base and J by 8 bases, with 6 bases of the junction left unmatched. The length of the CDR3 is 15 residues. The CDR3: CATSRVTGGRDEQFF. CDR3 DNA sequence: TGTGCCACCAGCAGAGTTACAGGGGGCCGGGATGAGCAGTTCTTC.

The chain uses TRBV7-2 and TRBJ2-5, with TRBD2 identical over 10 bases. The CDR3 has 16 residues. Trimming at V came to 1 base and at J to 5 bases, leaving 7 bases not matched to a gene. Germline V gene sequence: CDR1 SGHTA, CDR2 FQGNSA. The CDR3 region has the DNA TGTGCCAGCAGCTTAGTCAGCGGGGGGGCCTCCGAGACCCAGTACTTC. As protein: CASSLVSGGASETQYF.

V and J are TRBV7-2 and TRBJ2-5; 12 bases are a match to TRBD2. Trimming at V came to 4 bases and at J to 0 bases, leaving 9 bases not matched to a gene. The CDR3 totals 18 residues. Per the germline V gene, CDR1 is SGHTA and CDR2 is FQGNSA. The DNA of the CDR3 is TGTGCCAGCAGCTCGATACCGGGACTAGCGGGCAACCAAGAGACCCAGTACTTC. The encoded protein is CASSSIPGLAGNQETQYF.

J is TRBJ2-7 and V is TRBV11-2; 9 bases match TRBD1. V gave up 1 base and J gave up 4 bases; unmatched junction bases: 2. The CDR3 is 14 residues long. Per germline, CDR1 SGHAT and CDR2 FQNNGV. CDR3 sequence: CASSLVQGAYEQYF. In DNA form, the CDR3 reads TGTGCCAGCAGCTTAGTACAGGGGGCATACGAGCAGTACTTC.

This clone was recorded a few times. The chain links TRBV9 to TRBJ2-7; the D gene is possibly TRBD2 (6 bases). The germline CDR1 and CDR2 sequences are SGDLS and YYNGEE. Trimming left V 3 bases short and J 0 bases short, with 13 bases between. This CDR3 has 15 residues. The CDR3 DNA sequence: TGTGCCAGCAGCGCTCGAATCGGGAGCTCCTACGAGCAGTACTTC. Amino acid sequence: CASSARIGSSYEQYF.

The gene calls are TRBV19 and TRBJ1-1, with TRBD1 matching 7 bases. The CDR3 spans 15 residues. J gave up 1 base and V 2 bases, and 4 bases lay outside the gene matches. The germline CDR1 and CDR2 sequences are LNHDA and SQIVND (reference sequence). CDR3 DNA sequence: TGTGCCAGTAGTATAAGGACAGGAGCGAACACTGAAGCTTTCTTT. Translating it yields CASSIRTGANTEAFF.

The J gene is TRBJ2-3, the V gene TRBV5-4; maybe TRBD2 (6 bases). Looked up from germline, CDR1 is SGHNT and CDR2 is YYREEE (reference sequence). V was clipped by 5 bases and J by 0 bases, with 10 bases between them. The CDR3 totals 14 residues. CDR3 in DNA: TGTGCCAGCAGGGCGGGACTGAGCACAGATACGCAGTATTTT. This translates into CASRAGLSTDTQYF.

The rearrangement uses TRBV2 and TRBJ2-2; tentatively, D is TRBD1 (6 bases). The germline V gene encodes CDR1 SNHLY and CDR2 FYNNEI. This CDR3 spans 14 amino acids. V lost 10 bases and J lost 0, with 12 bases in between. The CDR3 is CATQDRANTGELFF. DNA of the CDR3: TGTGCCACCCAGGACAGAGCGAACACCGGGGAGCTGTTTTTT.

The chain has TRBV10-3 and TRBJ2-4; 7 nucleotides line up with TRBD2. The CDR3 totals 16 residues. Germline CDR1 reads ENHRY; CDR2 reads SYGVKD. Losses at the gene ends were 8 bases for V and 0 bases for J; bases not matched to a gene: 10. The CDR3 is CAISNSGDLAKNIQYF. As DNA, the CDR3 is TGTGCCATCTCTAACAGCGGGGATCTAGCCAAAAACATTCAGTACTTC.

CDR3 residues: CASSAGTSGYNEQFF. The CDR3 DNA reads as TGTGCCAGCAGTGCCGGGACTAGCGGATACAATGAGCAGTTCTTC. The chain employs TRBV6-5 and TRBJ2-1; TRBD2 aligns across 11 bases. J lost 4 bases, V lost 5 bases, and 4 bases had no gene match. This CDR3 spans 15 amino acids. The germline V gene encodes CDR1 MNHEY and CDR2 SVGAGI.

The V and J genes are TRBV7-8 and TRBJ2-2; D ambiguous. The CDR3 length is 15 residues. Germline CDR1 and CDR2: SGHVS and FQNEAQ. Trimming stripped 3 bases from V and 4 bases from J, with 12 bases between. CDR3 DNA: TGTGCCAGCAGCTTTTCAACCTACTCCACCGGGGAGCTGTTTTTT. Translation gives CASSFSTYSTGELFF. Variable domain in full (rest from reference TRBV7-8 and TRBJ2-2): GAGVSQSPRYKVAKRGQDVALRCDPISGHVSLFWYQQALGQGPEFLTYFQNEAQLDKSGLPSDRFFAERPEGSVSTLKIQRTQQEDSAVYLCASSFSTYSTGELFFGEGSRLTVL.

The genes are TRBV6-6 and TRBJ1-2; 8 nucleotides align to TRBD1. Germline CDR1 MNHNY, CDR2 SVGAGI (reference sequence). CDR3 length: 15 amino acids. Trimming at V came to 3 bases and at J to 8 bases, leaving 11 bases not matched to a gene. This CDR3 is CASSYQDRALGGYTF. In DNA form, the CDR3 reads TGTGCCAGCAGTTATCAGGACAGGGCCCTCGGGGGCTACACCTTC.

The gene calls are TRBV12-5 and TRBJ2-2; 10 nucleotides align to TRBD1. Unmatched junction bases numbered 5, after V lost 0 bases and J lost 7 bases. Per germline, CDR1 LGHNT and CDR2 FRNRAP. This CDR3 is built from 16 residues. The CDR3 DNA sequence: TGTGCTAGTGGTTTGGTTGGGACAGGGGTGTTCGGGGAGCTGTTTTTT. This translates into CASGLVGTGVFGELFF.

This clone turned up a few times. This rearrangement joins TRBV27 to TRBJ1-1; TRBD1 matches 11 bases. This CDR3 has 14 amino acids. Germline V lookup: CDR1 MNHEY, CDR2 SMNVEV (reference sequence). J lost 13 bases, V lost 6 bases, and 13 bases had no gene match. The CDR3 region has the DNA TGTGCCAGCAGACGGACAGGGGGCGTTTTGGACGATTTCTTT. Translating it yields CASRRTGGVLDDFF.

This clone was detected only once. The chain links TRBV21-1 to TRBJ2-3; TRBD1 is the table's D call and was not checked against the DNA. TRBV21-1 is classified as a pseudogene. CDR3 size: 16 residues. The CDR3 nucleotides read TGTGCCAGCAGCAACTTGGACAGGAATTTCACAGATACGCAGTATTTT. Residues: CASSNLDRNFTDTQYF.

The genes are TRBV19 and TRBJ1-5, with no clear D. This CDR3 has 16 residues. Trimming removed 1 base at V and 0 bases at J, with 10 bases between. Looked up from germline, CDR1 is LNHDA and CDR2 is SQIVND (reference sequence). The CDR3: CASSIGWETSNQPQHF. CDR3 in DNA: TGTGCCAGTAGTATAGGTTGGGAGACTAGCAATCAGCCCCAGCATTTT.

V and J are TRBV2 and TRBJ1-1; D uncertain. The CDR3 covers 14 residues. V lost 4 bases and J 1 base, leaving 10 bases between the germline ends. Germline CDR1 and CDR2: SNHLY and FYNNEI. This CDR3 is CASSVSRRNTEAFF. CDR3 nucleotide sequence: TGTGCCAGCAGTGTTAGTCGAAGGAACACTGAAGCTTTCTTT.

Here the CDR3 reads CASSSPTGARGNYGYTF. Written as DNA, the CDR3 is TGTGCCAGCAGTTCACCCACAGGGGCAAGGGGAAACTATGGCTACACCTTC. The J gene is TRBJ1-2, the V gene TRBV27, with 7 bases that match TRBD1. The CDR3 consists of 17 residues. Germline CDR1 and CDR2: MNHEY and SMNVEV (reference sequence). Unmatched junction bases numbered 13, after V lost 4 bases and J lost 2 bases.

V is TRBV7-9 and J is TRBJ1-4; TRBD1 matches 7 bases. This CDR3 region has 17 residues. With 1 base clipped from V and 2 bases from J, the junction kept 7 bases outside the gene matches. The germline gives CDR1 SEHNR, CDR2 FQNEAQ (reference sequence). Here the CDR3 DNA reads TGTGCCAGCAGCTTAGGGGGGACAGCCAGGACTAATGAAAAACTGTTTTTT. The encoded protein is CASSLGGTARTNEKLFF.